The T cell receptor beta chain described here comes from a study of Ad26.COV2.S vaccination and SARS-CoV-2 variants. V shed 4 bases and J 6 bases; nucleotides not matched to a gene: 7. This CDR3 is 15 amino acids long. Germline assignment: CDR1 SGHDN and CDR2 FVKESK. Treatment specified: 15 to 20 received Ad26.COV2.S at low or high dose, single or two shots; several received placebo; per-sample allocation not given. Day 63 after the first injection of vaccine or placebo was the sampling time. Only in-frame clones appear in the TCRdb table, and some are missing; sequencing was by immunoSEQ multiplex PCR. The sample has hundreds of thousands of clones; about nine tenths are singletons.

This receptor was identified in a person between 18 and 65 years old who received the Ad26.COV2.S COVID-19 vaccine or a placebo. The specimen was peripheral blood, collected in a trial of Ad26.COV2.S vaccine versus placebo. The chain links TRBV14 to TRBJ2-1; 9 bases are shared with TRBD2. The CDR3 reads CASSPRLAVSNEQFF. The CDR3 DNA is TGTGCCAGCAGCCCTCGACTAGCGGTGTCCAATGAGCAGTTCTTC.